These 19 T cell receptor beta chains originate from one sample sequenced in a study of blood T cells in healthy people across ages. Primers used in a second PCR of about 7 to 12 cycles were a sample-barcoded 5' primer and a J-beta primer mix. MiXCR was run by TCRdb on the 5' RACE reads, yielding one entry per CDR3 protein. Among around 990,000 distinct CDR3 sequences listed, less than 45% were seen once. Sequencing used blood. These receptor sequences come from a young man in good health.

This clonotype has just a few counts. The genes are TRBV4-1 and TRBJ2-2; 7 bases are a match to TRBD1. The germline gives CDR1 MGHRA, CDR2 YSYEKL. With V trimmed by 2 bases and J by 0 bases, 3 bases remained unmatched. The length of the CDR3 is 16 residues. CDR3 nucleotides: TGCGCCAGCAGCCAATCGACAGGGACGAACACCGGGGAGCTGTTTTTT. This codes for CASSQSTGTNTGELFF.

In its sample, this clonotype was seen a few times. CDR3 loop: CASSFLVGVGALGAEQYF. DNA of the CDR3: TGTGCCAGCAGTTTTTTAGTCGGTGTAGGGGCGTTGGGGGCCGAGCAGTACTTC. This chain joins TRBV12-3 or TRBV12-4 and TRBJ2-7; the D gene is possibly TRBD1 (6 bases). The V and J ends lost 3 bases and 6 bases respectively, with 27 bases between them. The CDR3 length is 18 residues.

In this sample, this clonotype turned up a few times. The chain combines TRBV5-6 with TRBJ2-1; D call uncertain. V lost 4 bases, J lost 3 bases, and 14 bases lay in between. CDR1 SGHDT and CDR2 YYEEEE come from the germline V gene. The CDR3 has 15 residues. The CDR3 nucleotides are TGTGCCAGCAGCCGATTTAGCCCAGACTACAATGAGCAGTTCTTC. Its protein is CASSRFSPDYNEQFF.

The genes are TRBV12-3 or TRBV12-4 and TRBJ2-1, with D perhaps assigned TRBD1 or TRBD2 (5 bases each). The V gene lost 6 bases and the J gene lost 5 bases, with 14 bases spanning the gap. The CDR3 contains 14 residues. The CDR3 loop reads CASSLTGANNEQFF. CDR3 nucleotide sequence: TGTGCCAGCAGCCTTACCGGGGCCAACAATGAGCAGTTCTTC.

V gene TRBV20-1 combines with J gene TRBJ1-2; D is possibly TRBD1 (6 bases). The CDR3 totals 13 residues. Trimming removed 0 bases from V and 7 bases from J, with 12 bases in between. Germline V gives CDR1 DFQATT, CDR2 SNEGSKA (reference sequence). CDR3 sequence reads: CSAREGPRGGYTF. As DNA, the CDR3 is TGCAGTGCTAGAGAGGGGCCCAGGGGTGGCTACACCTTC.

As for this clonotype: One end of the junction is discordant with germline, which a read error may explain. The V gene is TRBV12-3 or TRBV12-4, the J gene TRBJ2-7; 9 bases are a match to TRBD1. The CDR3 spans 15 residues. The CDR3 DNA is TGTGTCAGCAGTTTGGTTGGGACAGGGTACCACGAGCAGTACTTC. Its protein is CVSSLVGTGYHEQYF.

V usage is TRBV12-3 or TRBV12-4 and J usage is TRBJ2-1; 13 bases are a match to TRBD2. Unmatched junction bases numbered 3, after V lost 5 bases and J lost 5 bases. CDR3 length: 15 amino acids. The CDR3 bases are TGTGCCAGCAGTCGGACTAGCGGGAGCCACAATGAGCAGTTCTTC. It encodes CASSRTSGSHNEQFF.

In this sample, this clonotype turned up a few times. This chain connects TRBV28 to TRBJ1-5; tentative D call: TRBD1 (5 bases). Trimming took off 3 bases at V and 5 bases at J, with 14 bases between the two ends. CDR3 length: 15 residues. Germline loops: CDR1 MDHEN, CDR2 SYDVKM. The DNA for the CDR3 is TGTGCCAGCAGTTTTTTCCAGGGTCAACATCAGCCCCAGCATTTT. Translated, it gives CASSFFQGQHQPQHF.

The V call is TRBV5-5, the J call TRBJ2-3, with 8 bases lining up with TRBD1. Per germline, CDR1 SGHKS and CDR2 YYEKEE (reference sequence). The CDR3 spans 20 residues. The V and J ends lost 2 bases and 0 bases, in that order; junction bases with no gene match: 17. The CDR3 coding sequence is TGTGCCAGCAGCTTATCTAGGACAGGGACCTCCACCATTAGCACAGATACGCAGTATTTT. Translated, it gives CASSLSRTGTSTISTDTQYF.

V is TRBV5-1 and J is TRBJ2-3; the match to TRBD1 covers 7 bases. V dropped 0 bases and J dropped 3; count of bases not matched to a gene: 7. The germline V gene encodes CDR1 SGHRS and CDR2 YFSETQ. The CDR3 is made up of 16 amino acids. The CDR3 protein is CASSLDGQEGTDTQYF. Here the CDR3 DNA reads TGCGCCAGCAGCTTGGATGGACAGGAAGGGACAGATACGCAGTATTTT.

The chain employs TRBV19 and TRBJ2-4; D is unresolved. Trimming removed 1 base from V and 3 bases from J, with 4 bases in between. CDR1 LNHDA and CDR2 SQIVND come from the germline V gene (reference sequence). This CDR3 is 13 amino acids long. The CDR3 protein is CASSIADKNIQYF. The CDR3 nucleotides read TGTGCCAGTAGTATAGCCGACAAAAACATTCAGTACTTC. The full variable domain, rest sourced from reference TRBV19 and TRBJ2-4, is DGGITQSPKYLFRKEGQNVTLSCEQNLNHDAMYWYRQDPGQGLRLIYYSQIVNDFQKGDIAEGYSVSREKKESFPLTVTSAQKNPTAFYLCASSIADKNIQYFGAGTRLSVL.

The chain uses TRBV2 and TRBJ2-6; maybe TRBD2 (6 bases). Trimming removed 7 bases from V and 2 bases from J, with 12 bases in between. The germline V gene has CDR1 SNHLY and CDR2 FYNNEI. The CDR3 contains 15 residues. CDR3 residues: CASTGGWAGANVLTF. The DNA for the CDR3 is TGTGCCAGCACCGGGGGTTGGGCTGGGGCCAACGTCCTGACTTTC.

The chain couples TRBV6-6 to TRBJ2-5, with 12 bases identical to TRBD2. V shed 5 bases and J 11 bases; nucleotides not matched to a gene: 3. The CDR3 totals 12 residues. Germline V gene lookup returns CDR1 MNHNY and CDR2 SVGAGI (reference sequence). The CDR3 DNA follows: TGTGCCAGCAGTCGACTAGCGGGGGAGCAGTACTTC. It is translated as CASSRLAGEQYF.

This rearrangement joins TRBV4-3 to TRBJ2-3; 10 bases are a match to TRBD2. Germline values: CDR1 LGHNA, CDR2 YSLEER. The CDR3 runs 15 residues. The V and J ends lost 3 bases and 4 bases, in that order; junction bases with no gene match: 4. The CDR3 reads CASSQATSGADTQYF. DNA for the CDR3: TGCGCCAGCAGCCAGGCTACTAGCGGGGCAGATACGCAGTATTTT.

This clonotype was seen ten or more times. J is TRBJ1-1 and V is TRBV12-3 or TRBV12-4; D remains unclear. V was trimmed by 3 bases and J by 1 base, leaving 6 bases between them. CDR3 length: 13 amino acids. The CDR3, as DNA: TGTGCCAGCAGTTTTAGGGCGAACACTGAAGCTTTCTTT. This codes for CASSFRANTEAFF.

The chain uses TRBV27 and TRBJ2-7; D gene ambiguous. Germline-derived CDR1 and CDR2 are MNHEY and SMNVEV (reference sequence). Trimming removed 3 bases at V and 7 bases at J, with 16 bases between. The CDR3 runs 14 residues. CDR3 protein: CASSFLNSYNEQYF. The DNA for the CDR3 is TGTGCCAGCAGTTTTTTAAACAGCTACAATGAGCAGTACTTC.

The chain has TRBV3-1 and TRBJ1-5; D unclear. Per germline, CDR1 LGHDT and CDR2 YNNKEL (reference sequence). The CDR3 covers 15 residues. Trimming cost V 0 bases and J 0 bases, with 6 bases left between them. This CDR3 reads CASSQDWNSNQPQHF. In nucleotides, the CDR3 is TGTGCCAGCAGCCAAGACTGGAATAGCAATCAGCCCCAGCATTTT.

This sequence joins TRBV7-9 and TRBJ2-1; D remains ambiguous. This CDR3 spans 14 amino acids. The germline gives CDR1 SEHNR, CDR2 FQNEAQ (reference sequence). Trimming shortened V by 0 bases and J by 5 bases, and 8 bases separated the two germline ends. The CDR3 region is CASSLAVVNNEQFF. The CDR3 coding sequence is TGTGCCAGCAGCTTAGCGGTAGTCAACAATGAGCAGTTCTTC. The full variable domain, its missing parts supplied by reference TRBV7-9 and TRBJ2-1, is DTGVSQNPRHKITKRGQNVTFRCDPISEHNRLYWYRQTLGQGPEFLTYFQNEAQLEKSRLLSDRFSAERPKGSFSTLEIQRTEQGDSAMYLCASSLAVVNNEQFFGPGTRLTVL.

The rearrangement joins TRBV29-1 to TRBJ2-1, with 7 bases that match TRBD2. Trimming at V came to 5 bases and at J to 5 bases, leaving 9 bases not matched to a gene. The CDR3 has 14 residues. Germline V gene lookup returns CDR1 SQVTM and CDR2 ANQGSEA. CDR3 protein: CSVPRGSVNNEQFF. CDR3 sequence (DNA): TGCAGCGTTCCGCGGGGGTCGGTGAACAATGAGCAGTTCTTC.